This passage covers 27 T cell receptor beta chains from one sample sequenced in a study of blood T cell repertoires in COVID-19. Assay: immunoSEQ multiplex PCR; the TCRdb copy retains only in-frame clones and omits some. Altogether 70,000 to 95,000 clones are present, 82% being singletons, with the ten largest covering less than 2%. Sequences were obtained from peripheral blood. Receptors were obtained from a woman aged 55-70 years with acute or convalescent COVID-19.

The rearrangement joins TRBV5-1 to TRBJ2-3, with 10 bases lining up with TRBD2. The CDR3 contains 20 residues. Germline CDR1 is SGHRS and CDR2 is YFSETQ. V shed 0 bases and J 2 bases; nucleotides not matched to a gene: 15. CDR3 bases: TGCGCCAGCAGCTTGGGACCCGGGACTAGCGCCTCCAAGTACACAGATACGCAGTATTTT. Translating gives CASSLGPGTSASKYTDTQYF.

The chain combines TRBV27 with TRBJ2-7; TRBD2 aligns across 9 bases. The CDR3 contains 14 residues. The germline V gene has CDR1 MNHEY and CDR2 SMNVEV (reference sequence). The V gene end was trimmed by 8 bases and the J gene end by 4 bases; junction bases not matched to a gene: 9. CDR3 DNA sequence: TGTGCCAGCGCCCGGACTAGCGTACAATACGAGCAGTACTTC. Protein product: CASARTSVQYEQYF.

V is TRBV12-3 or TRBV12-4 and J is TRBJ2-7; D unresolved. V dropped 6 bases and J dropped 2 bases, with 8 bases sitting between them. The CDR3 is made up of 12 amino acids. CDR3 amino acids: CASRQFTYEQYF. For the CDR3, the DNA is TGTGCCAGCAGACAGTTTACCTACGAGCAGTACTTC.

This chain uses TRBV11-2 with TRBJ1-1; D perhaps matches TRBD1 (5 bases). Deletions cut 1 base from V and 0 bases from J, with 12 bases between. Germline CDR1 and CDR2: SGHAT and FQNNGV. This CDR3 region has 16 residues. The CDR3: CASSLGHRFVNTEAFF. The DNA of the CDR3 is TGTGCCAGCAGCTTAGGACACAGGTTTGTGAACACTGAAGCTTTCTTT.

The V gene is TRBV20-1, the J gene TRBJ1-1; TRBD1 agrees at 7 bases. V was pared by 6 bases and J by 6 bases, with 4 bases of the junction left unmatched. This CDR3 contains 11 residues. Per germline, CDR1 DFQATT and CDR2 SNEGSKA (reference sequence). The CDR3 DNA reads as TGCAGTGCCGACAGGGAGGCTGAAGCTTTCTTT. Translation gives CSADREAEAFF.

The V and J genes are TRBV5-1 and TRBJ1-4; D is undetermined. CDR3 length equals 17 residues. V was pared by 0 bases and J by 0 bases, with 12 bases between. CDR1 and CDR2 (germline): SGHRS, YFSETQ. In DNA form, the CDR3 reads TGCGCCAGCAGCTTGGTGGGGAGGAAAGCAACTAATGAAAAACTGTTTTTT. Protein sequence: CASSLVGRKATNEKLFF. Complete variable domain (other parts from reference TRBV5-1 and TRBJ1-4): KAGVTQTPRYLIKTRGQQVTLSCSPISGHRSVSWYQQTPGQGLQFLFEYFSETQRNKGNFPGRFSGRQFSNSRSEMNVSTLELGDSALYLCASSLVGRKATNEKLFFGSGTQLSVL.

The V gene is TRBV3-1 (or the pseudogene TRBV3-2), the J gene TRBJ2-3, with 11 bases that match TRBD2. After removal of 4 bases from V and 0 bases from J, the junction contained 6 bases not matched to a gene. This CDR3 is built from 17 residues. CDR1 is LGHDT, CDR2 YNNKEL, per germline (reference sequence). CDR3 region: CASSPGLAAISTDTQYF. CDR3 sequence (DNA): TGTGCCAGCAGCCCGGGACTAGCGGCTATTAGCACAGATACGCAGTATTTT.

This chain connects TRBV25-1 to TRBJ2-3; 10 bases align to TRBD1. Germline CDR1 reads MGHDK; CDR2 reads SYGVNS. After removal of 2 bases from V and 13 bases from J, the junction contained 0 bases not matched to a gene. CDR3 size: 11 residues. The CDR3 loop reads CASSEGTGEYF. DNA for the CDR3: TGTGCCAGCAGTGAAGGGACAGGGGAGTATTTT.

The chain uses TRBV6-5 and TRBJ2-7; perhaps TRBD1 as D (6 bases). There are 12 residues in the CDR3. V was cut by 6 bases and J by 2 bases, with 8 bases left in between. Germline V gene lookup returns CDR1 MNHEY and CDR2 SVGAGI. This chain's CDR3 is CASRGQPYEQYF. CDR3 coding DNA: TGTGCCAGCAGAGGACAGCCCTACGAGCAGTACTTC.

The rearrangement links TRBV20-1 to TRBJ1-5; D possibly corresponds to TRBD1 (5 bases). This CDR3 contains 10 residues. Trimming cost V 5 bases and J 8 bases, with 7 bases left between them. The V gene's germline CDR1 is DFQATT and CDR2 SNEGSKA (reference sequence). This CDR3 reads CSAAGEPQHF. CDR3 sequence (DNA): TGCAGTGCTGCGGGGGAGCCCCAGCATTTT.

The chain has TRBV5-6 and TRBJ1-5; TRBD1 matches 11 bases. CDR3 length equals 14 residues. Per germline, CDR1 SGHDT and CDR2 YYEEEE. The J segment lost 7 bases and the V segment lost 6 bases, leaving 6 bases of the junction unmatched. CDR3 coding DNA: TGTGCCAGCACCAAGGGACAGGGGGACCAGCCCCAGCATTTT. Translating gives CASTKGQGDQPQHF.

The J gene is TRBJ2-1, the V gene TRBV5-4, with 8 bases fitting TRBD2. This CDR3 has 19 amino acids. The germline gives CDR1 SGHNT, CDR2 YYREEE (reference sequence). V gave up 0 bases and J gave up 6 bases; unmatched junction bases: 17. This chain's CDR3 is CASSLGAGSGIGGSNEQFF. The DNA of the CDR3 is TGTGCCAGCAGCTTGGGGGCCGGTAGCGGGATTGGCGGGTCCAATGAGCAGTTCTTC.

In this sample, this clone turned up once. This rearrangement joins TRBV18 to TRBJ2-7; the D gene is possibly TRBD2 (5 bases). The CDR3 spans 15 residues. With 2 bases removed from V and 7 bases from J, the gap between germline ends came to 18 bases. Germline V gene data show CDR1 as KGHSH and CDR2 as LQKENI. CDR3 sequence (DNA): TGTGCCAGCTCACCATACGCTGCTAGCTTTGGAGAGCAGTACTTC. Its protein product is CASSPYAASFGEQYF.

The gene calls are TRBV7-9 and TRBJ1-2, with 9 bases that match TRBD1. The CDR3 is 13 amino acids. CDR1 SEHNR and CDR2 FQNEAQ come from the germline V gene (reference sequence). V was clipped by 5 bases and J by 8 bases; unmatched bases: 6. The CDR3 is CASSPSGTGGYTF. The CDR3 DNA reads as TGTGCCAGCAGCCCATCCGGGACAGGGGGCTACACCTTC. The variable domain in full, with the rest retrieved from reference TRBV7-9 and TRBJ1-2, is DTGVSQNPRHKITKRGQNVTFRCDPISEHNRLYWYRQTLGQGPEFLTYFQNEAQLEKSRLLSDRFSAERPKGSFSTLEIQRTEQGDSAMYLCASSPSGTGGYTFGSGTRLTVV.

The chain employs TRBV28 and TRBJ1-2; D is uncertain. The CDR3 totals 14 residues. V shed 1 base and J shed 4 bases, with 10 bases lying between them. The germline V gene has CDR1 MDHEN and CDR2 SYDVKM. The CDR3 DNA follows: TGTGCCAGCAGTTTATCGTCGGGGTCCTATGGCTACACCTTC. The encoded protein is CASSLSSGSYGYTF.

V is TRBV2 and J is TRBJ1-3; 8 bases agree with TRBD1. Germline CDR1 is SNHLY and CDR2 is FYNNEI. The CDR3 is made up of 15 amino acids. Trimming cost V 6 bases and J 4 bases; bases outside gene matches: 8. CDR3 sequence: CASRPQGAGGNTIYF. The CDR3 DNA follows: TGTGCCAGCAGACCCCAGGGGGCTGGAGGAAACACCATATATTTT.

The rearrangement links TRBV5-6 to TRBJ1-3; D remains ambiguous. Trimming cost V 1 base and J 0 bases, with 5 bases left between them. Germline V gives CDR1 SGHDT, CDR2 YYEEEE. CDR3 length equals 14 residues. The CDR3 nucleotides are TGTGCCAGCAGCTTGTTAGCCTCTGGAAACACCATATATTTT. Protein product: CASSLLASGNTIYF.

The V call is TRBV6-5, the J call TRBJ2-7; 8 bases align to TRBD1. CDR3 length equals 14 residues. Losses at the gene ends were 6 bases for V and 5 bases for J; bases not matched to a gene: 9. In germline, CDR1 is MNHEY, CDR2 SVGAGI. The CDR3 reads CASRGNRGVHEQYF. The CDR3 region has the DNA TGTGCCAGCAGGGGAAACAGGGGGGTCCACGAGCAGTACTTC.

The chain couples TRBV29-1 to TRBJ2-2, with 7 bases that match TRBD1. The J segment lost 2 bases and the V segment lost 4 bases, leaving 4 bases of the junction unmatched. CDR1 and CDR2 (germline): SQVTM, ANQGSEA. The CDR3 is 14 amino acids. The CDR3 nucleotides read TGCAGCGTTGTGAAAGGGGGCAACACCGGGGAGCTGTTTTTT. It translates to CSVVKGGNTGELFF.

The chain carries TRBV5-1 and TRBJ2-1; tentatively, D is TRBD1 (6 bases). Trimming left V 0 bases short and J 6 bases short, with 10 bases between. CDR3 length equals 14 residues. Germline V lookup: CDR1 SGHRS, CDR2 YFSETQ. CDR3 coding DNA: TGCGCCAGCAGCTTGGAACAGGGTCGCAATGAGCAGTTCTTC. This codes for CASSLEQGRNEQFF.

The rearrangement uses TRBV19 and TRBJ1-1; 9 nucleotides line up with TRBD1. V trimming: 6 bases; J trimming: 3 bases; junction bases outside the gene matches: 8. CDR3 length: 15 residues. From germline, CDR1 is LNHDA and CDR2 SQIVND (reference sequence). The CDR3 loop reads CASRDRGRKDTEAFF. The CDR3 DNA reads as TGTGCCAGTAGGGACAGGGGTCGCAAGGACACTGAAGCTTTCTTT.

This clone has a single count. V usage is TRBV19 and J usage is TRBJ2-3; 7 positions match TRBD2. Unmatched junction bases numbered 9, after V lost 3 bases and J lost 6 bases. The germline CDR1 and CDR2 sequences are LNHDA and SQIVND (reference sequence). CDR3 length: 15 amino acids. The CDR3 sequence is CASSIRGDGIDTQYF. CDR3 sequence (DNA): TGTGCCAGTAGTATTCGGGGGGATGGTATTGATACGCAGTATTTT.

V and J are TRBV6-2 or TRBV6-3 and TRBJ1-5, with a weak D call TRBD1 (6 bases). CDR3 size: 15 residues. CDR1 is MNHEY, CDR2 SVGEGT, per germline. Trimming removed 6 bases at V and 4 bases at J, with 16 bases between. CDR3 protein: CASSPRQVRNQPQHF. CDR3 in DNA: TGTGCCAGCAGCCCTCGACAGGTTCGGAATCAGCCCCAGCATTTT.

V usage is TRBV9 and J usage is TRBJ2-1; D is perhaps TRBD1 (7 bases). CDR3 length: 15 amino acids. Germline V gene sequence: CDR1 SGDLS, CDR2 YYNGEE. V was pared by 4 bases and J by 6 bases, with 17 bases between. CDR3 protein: CASSPGGDSINEQFF. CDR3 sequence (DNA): TGTGCCAGCAGCCCGGGCGGGGACAGCATCAATGAGCAGTTCTTC.

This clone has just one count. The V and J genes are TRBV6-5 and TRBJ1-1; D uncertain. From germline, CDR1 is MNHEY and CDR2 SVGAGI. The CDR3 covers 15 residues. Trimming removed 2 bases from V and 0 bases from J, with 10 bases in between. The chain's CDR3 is CASSYNGQMNTEAFF. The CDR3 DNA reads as TGTGCCAGCAGTTACAATGGGCAGATGAACACTGAAGCTTTCTTT.

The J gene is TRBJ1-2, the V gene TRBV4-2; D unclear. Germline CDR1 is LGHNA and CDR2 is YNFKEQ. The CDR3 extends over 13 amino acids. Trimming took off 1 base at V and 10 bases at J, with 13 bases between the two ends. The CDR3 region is CASSQGRDSLYTF. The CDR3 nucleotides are TGTGCCAGCAGCCAAGGCCGTGACTCTCTCTACACCTTC.

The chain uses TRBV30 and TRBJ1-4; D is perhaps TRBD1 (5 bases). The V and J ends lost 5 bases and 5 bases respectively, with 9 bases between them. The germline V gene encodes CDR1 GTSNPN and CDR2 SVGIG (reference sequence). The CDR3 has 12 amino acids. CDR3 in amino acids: CAWDRQNEKLFF. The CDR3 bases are TGTGCCTGGGACAGACAAAATGAAAAACTGTTTTTT.